This T cell receptor (beta chain) was found in a study of radiation and T cells in renal cell carcinoma. Comments on this clone: What it recognizes is unknown.

Findings and limits, study-wide: Intratumoral heterogeneity was not captured in these approximately 1 g regions.

Treatment indicated: treatment-naive control, cytoreductive nephrectomy. The table came from immunoSEQ multiplex PCR; TCRdb's copy has only in-frame clones and leaves some out. The data contain more than 10,000 clones, about 65% of them seen just once; the ten biggest clones take up roughly 19%. The length of the CDR3 is 14 residues. Trimming shortened V by 6 bases and J by 7 bases, and 18 bases separated the two germline ends. In germline, CDR1 is SGHAT, CDR2 FQDESV (reference sequence). The chain employs TRBV11-1 and TRBJ1-1; D might be TRBD1 (5 bases). This sequence originates from a woman over 75 with renal cell carcinoma. Sequences were derived from tumor tissue, sampled from a patient whose treatment was nephrectomy without radiotherapy. The DNA of the CDR3 is TGTGCCAGCAGTCTGGCCGGCAGGGCTGGTGAAGCTTTCTTT. It encodes CASSLAGRAGEAFF.